Below, 21 T cell receptor beta chains from the same sample are listed, as sequenced in a study of neurological immune-mediated disorders. TCRdb passed the 5' RACE reads through MiXCR, listing each CDR3 protein once. The table has nearly 30,000 distinct CDR3 sequences, roughly an eighth seen once. The sample consisted of PBMCs. All receptors come from a woman in her fifties or sixties in good health.

There are many counts of this clonotype. The V and J genes are TRBV5-1 and TRBJ2-3; the D gene could be TRBD1 or TRBD2 (6 bases each). V dropped 0 bases and J dropped 1 base, with 15 bases sitting between them. The CDR3 is 17 amino acids. CDR1 and CDR2 (germline): SGHRS, YFSETQ. Here the CDR3 reads CASSLGPKEGGTDTQYF. The CDR3 DNA reads TGCGCCAGCAGCTTGGGCCCTAAGGAGGGGGGCACAGATACGCAGTATTTT.

This clonotype was detected many times. V gene TRBV20-1 combines with J gene TRBJ2-1; D not resolved. Between the trimmed V and J ends, which lost 2 bases and 0 bases, there was a span of 11 bases. Germline V CDR1 and CDR2: DFQATT, SNEGSKA (reference sequence). This CDR3 region has 15 residues. CDR3 protein: CSARPVLSSYNEQFF. The CDR3 DNA sequence: TGCAGTGCTAGACCGGTCCTCAGCTCCTACAATGAGCAGTTCTTC.

Regarding this clonotype: A much larger clone differs by one base, so this may be a read error. This rearrangement joins TRBV19 to TRBJ1-1, with 11 bases lining up with TRBD1. This CDR3 is 15 amino acids long. Losses at the gene ends were 3 bases for V and 7 bases for J; bases not matched to a gene: 7. The germline CDR1 and CDR2 sequences are LNHDA and SQIVND (reference sequence). The DNA for the CDR3 is TGTGCCAGTAGTATCCGGACAGGGGGCTATCTTGAAGCTTTCTTT. Its protein product is CASSIRTGGYLEAFF.

This clonotype occurred many times. This chain joins TRBV15 and TRBJ2-5; D not resolved. The germline gives CDR1 LNHNV, CDR2 YYDKDF (reference sequence). V was trimmed by 0 bases and J by 4 bases, leaving 3 bases between them. The CDR3 is 12 residues long. The CDR3 region has the DNA TGTGCCACCAGCAGAGACCGAGAGACCCAGTACTTC. Protein: CATSRDRETQYF. The full variable domain, in which reference TRBV15 and TRBJ2-5 provide the parts outside the CDR3, is DAMVIQNPRYQVTQFGKPVTLSCSQTLNHNVMYWYQQKSSQAPKLLFHYYDKDFNNEADTPDNFQSRRPNTSFCFLDIRSPGLGDTAMYLCATSRDRETQYFGPGTRLLVL.

This clonotype was seen many times. The chain joins TRBV7-9 to TRBJ2-5, with D perhaps matching TRBD1 (6 bases). Trimming took off 5 bases at V and 5 bases at J, with 15 bases between the two ends. The CDR3 runs 14 residues. The germline V gene encodes CDR1 SEHNR and CDR2 FQNEAQ (reference sequence). The CDR3 protein is CASSPGTLLETQYF. The DNA of the CDR3 is TGTGCCAGCAGCCCCGGGACACTCTTGGAGACCCAGTACTTC. Combining the CDR3 with reference TRBV7-9 and TRBJ2-5 gives the whole variable domain DTGVSQNPRHKITKRGQNVTFRCDPISEHNRLYWYRQTLGQGPEFLTYFQNEAQLEKSRLLSDRFSAERPKGSFSTLEIQRTEQGDSAMYLCASSPGTLLETQYFGPGTRLLVL.

About this clonotype itself: A read error may produce the germline difference seen at one junction end. This rearrangement joins TRBV6-5 to TRBJ1-1, with D unclear. Germline V lookup: CDR1 MNHEY, CDR2 SVGAGI. The CDR3 has 14 residues. CDR3 protein: CANSYGGSHTESFF. DNA for the CDR3: TGTGCCAACAGTTACGGCGGGAGCCACACTGAATCTTTCTTT.

In its sample, this clonotype was seen many times. CDR3 sequence: CASRLGGEETQYF. The CDR3 region has the DNA TGTGCCAGCAGGCTGGGGGGGGAAGAGACCCAGTACTTC. The rearrangement links TRBV2 to TRBJ2-5, with 7 bases aligning to TRBD2. Trimming at V came to 6 bases and at J to 3 bases, leaving 4 bases not matched to a gene. The V gene's germline CDR1 is SNHLY and CDR2 FYNNEI. The CDR3 runs 13 residues.

This clonotype was counted at least ten times. The J gene is TRBJ2-4, the V gene TRBV9; no reliable D call. The CDR3 runs 13 residues. V lost 5 bases and J 7 bases, leaving 13 bases between the germline ends. Germline V CDR1 and CDR2: SGDLS, YYNGEE. The CDR3 DNA reads TGTGCCAGCAGTGAAAACCCGGGTAACATTCAGTACTTC. Residues: CASSENPGNIQYF.

The sample holds many counts of this clonotype. This rearrangement joins TRBV7-8 to TRBJ1-5; unclear D gene. CDR1 SGHVS and CDR2 FQNEAQ come from the germline V gene. V was pared by 7 bases and J by 3 bases, with 13 bases between. This CDR3 is 14 amino acids long. Here the CDR3 reads CASTKGWVNQPQHF. CDR3 nucleotides: TGTGCCAGCACCAAGGGCTGGGTCAATCAGCCCCAGCATTTT.

This clonotype has at least ten counts. V and J are TRBV9 and TRBJ2-7, with unresolved D. In germline, CDR1 is SGDLS, CDR2 YYNGEE. The CDR3 is 14 amino acids. V was cut by 0 bases and J by 5 bases, with 12 bases left in between. The CDR3, as DNA: TGTGCCAGCAGCGTAGCCCCAGGACGCGACGAGCAGTACTTC. Translation gives CASSVAPGRDEQYF.

This clonotype was picked up many times. The rearrangement joins TRBV5-1 to TRBJ2-1; no reliable D call. Germline CDR1 reads SGHRS; CDR2 reads YFSETQ. The CDR3 is 13 residues long. Between the trimmed V and J ends, which lost 1 base and 10 bases, there was a span of 12 bases. CDR3 amino acids: CASSLPPDQEQFF. Here the CDR3 DNA reads TGCGCCAGCAGCTTGCCACCGGACCAGGAGCAGTTCTTC.

This clonotype was found many times. The chain joins TRBV5-1 to TRBJ2-2, with D tentatively TRBD1 or TRBD2 (5 bases each). The CDR3 covers 15 residues. Germline CDR1 and CDR2: SGHRS and YFSETQ. V dropped 3 bases and J dropped 1 base, with 10 bases sitting between them. The DNA for the CDR3 is TGCGCCAGCAGCTCCAGGGAGAAGAACACCGGGGAGCTGTTTTTT. It yields the protein CASSSREKNTGELFF.

V is TRBV27 and J is TRBJ1-1; unclear D gene. Trimming took off 5 bases at V and 0 bases at J, with 16 bases between the two ends. The CDR3 extends over 16 amino acids. CDR1 MNHEY and CDR2 SMNVEV come from the germline V gene (reference sequence). CDR3 in DNA: TGTGCCAGCAGTCCCGCGGCCGGACTGCTGAACACTGAAGCTTTCTTT. Translated: CASSPAAGLLNTEAFF.

This clonotype was seen repeatedly, ten times or more. J is TRBJ1-2 and V is TRBV4-3; 12 bases line up with TRBD1. The V gene's germline CDR1 is LGHNA and CDR2 YSLEER. The CDR3 has 17 residues. With 2 bases clipped from V and 4 bases from J, the junction kept 8 bases outside the gene matches. DNA of the CDR3: TGCGCCAGCAGCCAACGGGGGACAGGGGGCTACGTCTATGGCTACACCTTC. Its translation is CASSQRGTGGYVYGYTF.

This clonotype has a count of ten or more. The chain combines TRBV20-1 with TRBJ2-3; TRBD2 matches at 12 bases. There are 14 residues in the CDR3. Germline CDR1 reads DFQATT; CDR2 reads SNEGSKA (reference sequence). Trimming took 4 bases from V and 6 from J; bases not matched to a gene: 5. CDR3 sequence reads: CSATTSGGPDTQYF. The CDR3 bases are TGCAGTGCTACGACTAGCGGGGGTCCCGATACGCAGTATTTT.

This clonotype was counted ten times or more. V is TRBV7-8 and J is TRBJ1-1, with D possibly TRBD1 on 6 matching bases. Trimming left V 5 bases short and J 1 base short, with 14 bases between. There are 15 residues in the CDR3. Germline V gene sequence: CDR1 SGHVS, CDR2 FQNEAQ. The CDR3 region is CASSPRDNKNTEAFF. The CDR3 nucleotides read TGTGCCAGCAGCCCGCGGGACAACAAGAACACTGAAGCTTTCTTT.

This clonotype was counted many times. The rearrangement uses TRBV7-2 and TRBJ1-3, with unresolved D. CDR1 SGHTA and CDR2 FQGNSA come from the germline V gene. The CDR3 spans 15 residues. V lost 2 bases and J 2 bases, leaving 10 bases between the germline ends. The CDR3 region is CASSLSRGPGNTIYF. As DNA, the CDR3 is TGTGCCAGCAGCTTATCCCGAGGGCCTGGAAACACCATATATTTT.

This clonotype was counted ten times or more. The rearrangement uses TRBV20-1 and TRBJ2-3; TRBD1 aligns across 8 bases. The V segment lost 1 base and the J segment 3 bases; nucleotides outside the gene matches: 18. The CDR3 is made up of 19 amino acids. Germline lookup yields CDR1 DFQATT and CDR2 SNEGSKA (reference sequence). CDR3 in DNA: TGCAGTGCTAGAGGGACGGAGACAGGGGATTTATTTGGGACAGATACGCAGTATTTT. Translating gives CSARGTETGDLFGTDTQYF.

This clonotype was picked up many times. The chain uses TRBV15 and TRBJ2-7; D may match TRBD1 or TRBD2 (5 bases each). This CDR3 contains 14 residues. The germline CDR1 and CDR2 sequences are LNHNV and YYDKDF (reference sequence). The ends were cut back, 3 bases at V and 2 bases at J, with 11 bases in the middle. CDR3 sequence reads: CATSRGDGAYEQYF. In nucleotides, the CDR3 is TGTGCCACCAGCAGGGGGGACGGCGCCTACGAGCAGTACTTC.

Only a few counts were recorded for this clonotype. A much larger clone lies a single base off, so this may be a read error. The CDR3 end shows no conserved phenylalanine or tryptophan, and so a read error is likely. The rearrangement uses TRBV12-3 or TRBV12-4 and TRBJ2-5, with D possibly matching TRBD1 (5 bases). The CDR3 has 14 amino acids. Between the trimmed V and J ends, which lost 7 bases and 1 base, there was a span of 13 bases. DNA for the CDR3: TGTGCCAGCACAAGGGGAAATCTCCAAGAGACCCAGTACTCC. This encodes CASTRGNLQETQYS.

The chain recombines TRBV18 with TRBJ2-5; D could derive from TRBD1 or TRBD2 (5 bases each). V was clipped by 6 bases and J by 3 bases, with 11 bases between them. This CDR3 is 13 amino acids long. Germline CDR1 and CDR2: KGHSH and LQKENI. In DNA, the CDR3 is TGTGCCAGCTCCCGGGACCGAAAAGAGACCCAGTACTTC. Translation: CASSRDRKETQYF.